The next 10 T cell receptor beta chains were all read from a single sample in a study of sequential checkpoint blockade in melanoma. The treatment denotes: randomized to nivolumab then ipilimumab (arm A) or the reverse (arm B). Clones were read by immunoSEQ multiplex PCR, and TCRdb kept only the in-frame ones, dropping some. The repertoire holds thousands of clones, with roughly a fifth as singletons. This sample comprised tumor tissue (inferred from file names), obtained from a patient given nivolumab and ipilimumab in sequence. Receptor source: a human donor with melanoma.

This clone was detected a few times. The rearrangement links TRBV6-8 to TRBJ1-2, with D possibly matching TRBD1 (5 bases). The V gene's germline CDR1 is MNHGY and CDR2 SAAAGT. This CDR3 contains 14 residues. Trimming cost V 5 bases and J 7 bases, with 17 bases left between them. The CDR3 sequence: CASSVDSGVGGYTF. The CDR3 DNA reads TGTGCCAGCAGTGTTGATTCGGGGGTTGGTGGCTACACCTTC.

There are many counts of this clone. V gene TRBV11-3 combines with J gene TRBJ2-5; possibly TRBD2 for D (5 bases). There are 14 residues in the CDR3. Germline V CDR1 and CDR2: SGHNT, YENEEA. Trimming stripped 2 bases from V and 2 bases from J, with 9 bases between. The CDR3 DNA reads TGTGCCAGCAGCTTATTCGGCGGGCAAGAGACCCAGTACTTC. Its translation is CASSLFGGQETQYF.

By share, this clone ranks as medium-sized (0.01 to 0.1%). The chain carries TRBV12-5 and TRBJ2-6; D might be TRBD2 (6 bases). Germline lookup yields CDR1 LGHNT and CDR2 FRNRAP. CDR3 length: 17 residues. DNA of the CDR3: TGTGCCAGCACCCCCTCCGGGGGAATCTCTGGGGCCAACGTCCTGACTTTC. This sequence encodes CASTPSGGISGANVLTF.

The CDR3 DNA is TGTGCCAGTAGTCCGCAGGGATGGAACACTGAAGCTTTCTTT. This codes for CASSPQGWNTEAFF. The genes are TRBV19 and TRBJ1-1; the D gene is possibly TRBD1 (5 bases). CDR1 and CDR2 from the germline V gene are LNHDA and SQIVND (reference sequence). The CDR3 runs to 14 residues. Between the trimmed V and J ends, which lost 5 bases and 1 base, there was a span of 11 bases. Full variable domain (missing parts from reference TRBV19 and TRBJ1-1): DGGITQSPKYLFRKEGQNVTLSCEQNLNHDAMYWYRQDPGQGLRLIYYSQIVNDFQKGDIAEGYSVSREKKESFPLTVTSAQKNPTAFYLCASSPQGWNTEAFFGQGTRLTVV.

The chain uses TRBV30 and TRBJ1-1; D gene uncertain. The V gene's germline CDR1 is GTSNPN and CDR2 SVGIG (reference sequence). The CDR3 extends over 12 amino acids. The V and J ends lost 4 bases and 1 base respectively, with 7 bases between them. The CDR3: CAWKNPNTEAFF. The CDR3 region has the DNA TGTGCCTGGAAGAATCCGAACACTGAAGCTTTCTTT.

CDR3 loop: CASSRQGLSGNTIYF. The CDR3 nucleotides are TGCGCCAGCAGCCGACAGGGGCTCTCTGGAAACACCATATATTTT. V usage is TRBV5-1 and J usage is TRBJ1-3; 8 nucleotides agree with TRBD1. J was trimmed by 0 bases and V by 4 bases; bases with no gene match: 3. CDR1 is SGHRS, CDR2 YFSETQ, per germline. The CDR3 is made up of 15 amino acids.

This clone came up many times. J is TRBJ2-5 and V is TRBV7-1; 9 positions match TRBD1. TRBV7-1 is flagged as an ORF with uncertain function. The V gene end was trimmed by 5 bases and the J gene end by 1 base; junction bases not matched to a gene: 5. CDR3 length: 15 amino acids. Written as DNA, the CDR3 is TGTGCCAGCAGCCCCGGGACAGGGTCCCAAGAGACCCAGTACTTC. It translates to CASSPGTGSQETQYF.

This clone has a handful of counts. The chain links TRBV9 to TRBJ2-2; D might be TRBD1 or TRBD2, each matching 9 bases. Germline values: CDR1 SGDLS, CDR2 YYNGEE. The CDR3 sequence is 18 residues long. Between the trimmed V and J ends, which lost 1 base and 5 bases, there was a span of 21 bases. The CDR3 sequence is CASSVSGGTGKMTGELFF. CDR3 coding DNA: TGTGCCAGCAGCGTAAGCGGGGGGACAGGGAAGATGACCGGGGAGCTGTTTTTT.

The chain carries TRBV19 and TRBJ1-6; 9 nucleotides match TRBD1. V was pared by 3 bases and J by 7 bases, with 1 base of the junction left unmatched. CDR1 and CDR2 (germline): LNHDA, SQIVND (reference sequence). The CDR3 is 14 residues long. CDR3 region: CASSIGTGNSPLHF. The CDR3 DNA reads as TGTGCCAGTAGTATCGGGACAGGGAATTCACCCCTCCACTTT.

By share, this clone counts as medium-sized. V and J are TRBV11-3 and TRBJ1-4; possible D gene TRBD1, 5 bases. The CDR3 has 17 residues. The V end was cut by 3 bases, the J end by 3 bases, with 17 bases between. The germline V gene encodes CDR1 SGHNT and CDR2 YENEEA. The CDR3 spells CASSLGLDTGANEKLFF. The CDR3 nucleotides are TGTGCCAGCAGCTTGGGGTTGGATACGGGGGCTAATGAAAAACTGTTTTTT.